This T cell receptor beta chain derives from a study of T cells in Graves' hyperthyroidism and ophthalmopathy. Using RNA transcripts as the source, TCR beta CDR3 regions were amplified. First-round RT-PCR targeting the TCR CDR3 was performed with the HTBI primer set. Using its own MiXCR run on the multiplex PCR reads, TCRdb lists one record per CDR3 protein. This sample carries around 620,000 distinct CDR3 sequences, 46% of them seen once, and the ten largest clones take roughly 20%. This CDR3 has 16 residues. The V gene's germline CDR1 is SGHKS and CDR2 YYEKEE (reference sequence). V shed 0 bases and J 3 bases; nucleotides not matched to a gene: 6.

This sequence was found in an adult woman with Graves' disease, either hyperthyroidism or ophthalmopathy (not recorded which). The rearrangement joins TRBV5-5 to TRBJ2-3; 8 bases agree with TRBD1. Sample: peripheral blood or thyroid tissue (not recorded which). CDR3 loop: CASSLVIQGETDTQYF. The CDR3 DNA reads TGTGCCAGCAGCTTGGTCATACAGGGGGAAACAGATACGCAGTATTTT.